This TCR beta chain comes out of a study of blood T cells in healthy people across ages. Looking at the study overall: There was about one barcoded beta molecule captured by template switching per two T cells.

In the case of this clonotype: Its antigen is currently unknown.

Donor samples were obtained from healthy Caucasian individuals from Russia, aged about 6 to 100. There were at least 5.5 micrograms of total RNA extracted from every sample. A second PCR of about 7 to 12 cycles used a sample-barcoded 5' primer and a J-beta primer mix. TCRdb re-derived calls from the 5' RACE reads in MiXCR, one entry per CDR3 protein. This sample has roughly 1.5 million distinct CDR3 sequences, with roughly 43% found just once. Losses at the gene ends were 3 bases for V and 5 bases for J; bases not matched to a gene: 4. This CDR3 contains 13 residues. Study-level findings and limits: The study lacked donor CMV status, which possibly confounded expanded clonotype changes.

V gene TRBV12-3 or TRBV12-4 combines with J gene TRBJ2-7, with 7 bases matching TRBD1. The sequenced sample was blood. The clonotype originates from a woman under 30 in good health. The CDR3 DNA reads as TGTGCCAGCAGTTTGCACAGGGGCGACGAGCAGTACTTC. Amino acids: CASSLHRGDEQYF.